Presented here are 8 T cell receptor beta chains from one specimen sequenced in a study of graft-versus-host responses after intestinal transplantation. The repertoire was sequenced with immunoSEQ multiplex PCR; TCRdb's copy has only in-frame clones and lacks some. The profile shows over 75,000 clones, less than 95% of them singletons. Their antigens are not known. This material consisted of unstimulated CD8+ T cells sorted from spleen or lymph node cells, taken before transplant. The source is a human donor who was the organ donor for an intestinal transplant.

This chain links TRBV6-5 with TRBJ2-7; D is uncertain. The CDR3 loop spans 13 amino acids. V lost 6 bases and J lost 5, with 14 bases in between. Germline assignment: CDR1 MNHEY and CDR2 SVGAGI. CDR3 DNA sequence: TGTGCCAGCAGCGTTAGTGGTTTCAACGAGCAGTACTTC. Its translation: CASSVSGFNEQYF.

The J gene is TRBJ2-7, the V gene TRBV5-1; 9 positions match TRBD2. Germline V gene lookup returns CDR1 SGHRS and CDR2 YFSETQ. V lost 5 bases and J lost 3; bases outside the gene matches: 3. The CDR3 contains 13 residues. CDR3 nucleotides: TGCGCCAGCAGTAGCGGGAGTGGCTACGAGCAGTACTTC. Amino acids: CASSSGSGYEQYF.

V is TRBV28 and J is TRBJ2-7, with 9 bases identical to TRBD2. Unmatched junction bases numbered 8, after V lost 6 bases and J lost 2 bases. CDR1 is MDHEN and CDR2 is SYDVKM in the germline V gene. This CDR3 region has 15 residues. The CDR3 loop reads CASSPSGTGPYEQYF. As DNA, the CDR3 is TGTGCCAGCAGCCCTAGCGGGACGGGTCCCTACGAGCAGTACTTC.

This chain connects TRBV15 to TRBJ2-1; 9 positions agree with TRBD2. CDR1 and CDR2 (germline): LNHNV, YYDKDF (reference sequence). This CDR3 is 12 amino acids long. V was clipped by 6 bases and J by 10 bases; unmatched bases: 4. The CDR3, as DNA: TGTGCCACCAGGGGCGGGGGGGAAGAGCAGTTCTTC. Amino acid sequence: CATRGGGEEQFF.

The V and J genes are TRBV15 and TRBJ2-2; 10 bases are a match to TRBD2. The CDR3 has 17 residues. V lost 7 bases to trimming and J lost 3 bases; unmatched junction nucleotides: 11. Germline V gene sequence: CDR1 LNHNV, CDR2 YYDKDF (reference sequence). Here the CDR3 reads CATNALAGGPHTGELFF. For the CDR3, the DNA is TGTGCCACCAACGCATTAGCGGGAGGTCCGCACACCGGGGAGCTGTTTTTT.

The V gene is TRBV23-1, the J gene TRBJ1-3, with D unclear. TRBV23-1 is marked as an open reading frame, function uncertain. The CDR3 is 15 residues long. V lost 1 base and J lost 2, with 9 bases in between. CDR3 nucleotide sequence: TGCGCCAGCAGTCAATTAGCTGAAGCTGGAAACACCATATATTTT. Translated, it gives CASSQLAEAGNTIYF.

The rearrangement uses TRBV27 and TRBJ1-5; no firm D call. Deletions cut 1 base from V and 4 bases from J, with 8 bases between. The CDR3 sequence is 14 residues long. Germline loops: CDR1 MNHEY, CDR2 SMNVEV (reference sequence). The DNA for the CDR3 is TGTGCCAGCAGTTTATTGCCCCTAAATCAGCCCCAGCATTTT. It codes for CASSLLPLNQPQHF.

The V and J genes are TRBV11-2 and TRBJ2-5; the D gene is possibly TRBD1 (5 bases). There are 16 residues in the CDR3. The germline V and J ends were trimmed by 1 base and 2 bases, with 14 bases remaining between them. The germline V gene encodes CDR1 SGHAT and CDR2 FQNNGV. CDR3 sequence reads: CASSLGLFTGQETQYF. Here the CDR3 DNA reads TGTGCCAGCAGCTTAGGGTTGTTCACAGGACAAGAGACCCAGTACTTC.